This T cell receptor beta chain was identified in a study of blood T cell repertoires in COVID-19. Data came from immunoSEQ multiplex PCR; TCRdb stores just in-frame clones and leaves some out. This sample has 250,000 to 300,000 clones, with around 90% found just once. Trimming left V 4 bases short and J 0 bases short, with 10 bases between. The CDR3 has 15 residues. In germline, CDR1 is SNHLY, CDR2 FYNNEI. This sequence was found in a woman aged 40-49 years who had recovered from COVID-19. The material sequenced was PBMCs or T cells enriched from blood (not recorded which). This chain uses TRBV2 with TRBJ1-3; the D gene is possibly TRBD1 (5 bases). CDR3 nucleotide sequence: TGTGCCAGCAGTGCGAAAAGGGGCTCTGGAAACACCATATATTTT. Its protein product is CASSAKRGSGNTIYF.